Listed below are T cell receptor beta chains from one sample, sequenced in a study of graft-versus-host responses after intestinal transplantation. Clones were read by immunoSEQ multiplex PCR, and TCRdb kept only the in-frame ones, dropping some. The sample holds around 97,000 clones, over 85% seen once. The antigens for these receptors are not known. The sequenced sample was unstimulated CD8+ T cells sorted from spleen or lymph node cells, obtained before intestinal transplant. These receptors originate from a human donor who received an intestinal transplant. Both conserved end residues are part of each CDR3. A D gene is named only where the DNA matches it firmly. Clone size is not always given. Where it is, it says once, few, many or a class for expanded clones.

size	V	D	J	CDR3	DNA
once	TRBV11-3	-	TRBJ2-1	CASSTKKTESSYNEQFF	TGTGCCAGCAGCACTAAGAAGACGGAGAGCTCCTACAATGAGCAGTTCTTC
-	TRBV27	-	TRBJ1-3	CASSFSPSGNTIYF	TGTGCCAGCAGTTTTAGTCCCTCTGGAAACACCATATATTTT
-	TRBV7-6	-	TRBJ1-4	CASSYGTYEKLFF	TGTGCCAGCAGCTACGGCACGTATGAAAAACTGTTTTTT
-	TRBV2	-	TRBJ1-3	CASKVGSGNTIYF	TGTGCCAGCAAGGTGGGCTCTGGAAACACCATATATTTT
-	TRBV11-2	-	TRBJ2-7	CASSHTGQPTYEQYF	TGTGCCAGCAGCCACACGGGGCAGCCTACCTACGAGCAGTACTTC
-	TRBV6-5	-	TRBJ1-4	CASRQEGEKLFF	TGTGCCAGCAGACAAGAGGGTGAAAAACTGTTTTTT
-	TRBV2	TRBD1	TRBJ2-6	CASSAVPHKGARAGANVLTF	TGTGCCAGCAGTGCTGTCCCTCATAAGGGGGCGCGGGCTGGGGCCAACGTCCTGACTTTC
-	TRBV6-5	TRBD1	TRBJ1-1	CASSSDRAYTEAFF	TGTGCCAGCAGTTCCGACAGGGCGTACACTGAAGCTTTCTTT
-	TRBV6-5	-	TRBJ1-2	CASVAAHRYTF	TGTGCCAGCGTTGCTGCCCATCGGTACACCTTC
-	TRBV27	TRBD2	TRBJ2-1	CASSSPGAGGLNEQFF	TGTGCCAGCAGTTCCCCTGGAGCGGGGGGGCTTAATGAGCAGTTCTTC
once	TRBV10-2	-	TRBJ2-5	CASSDLGTQYF	TGCGCCAGCAGTGATTTGGGGACCCAGTACTTC
few	TRBV19	-	TRBJ2-3	CASSMANYPPDTQYF	TGTGCCAGTAGTATGGCAAACTACCCCCCTGATACGCAGTATTTT
-	TRBV19	-	TRBJ2-7	CASSIGRDRSYEQYF	TGTGCCAGTAGTATAGGGAGGGACAGATCCTACGAGCAGTACTTC
-	TRBV25-1	-	TRBJ2-2	CASSTGPHNRNTGELFF	TGTGCCAGCAGTACGGGACCGCACAATAGGAACACCGGGGAGCTGTTTTTT
-	TRBV27	TRBD1	TRBJ2-1	CASRQGAGNEQFF	TGTGCCAGCAGACAGGGGGCTGGTAATGAGCAGTTCTTC
-	TRBV7-9	TRBD1	TRBJ2-7	CASSRQGAYEQYF	TGTGCCAGCAGCCGACAGGGCGCCTACGAGCAGTACTTC
-	TRBV6-1	TRBD2	TRBJ2-1	CASSEIAGGGSYNEQFF	TGTGCCAGCAGTGAAATAGCGGGGGGGGGCTCCTACAATGAGCAGTTCTTC
-	TRBV30	-	TRBJ2-2	CAWSWSTGELFF	TGTGCCTGGTCCTGGTCAACCGGGGAGCTGTTTTTT
once	TRBV5-6	-	TRBJ2-7	CASGGVKWGNYEQYF	TGTGCCAGCGGTGGCGTGAAATGGGGGAACTACGAGCAGTACTTC
-	TRBV2	TRBD1	TRBJ1-3	CASSDIEGQGGNTIYF	TGTGCCAGCAGTGATATAGAGGGACAGGGGGGGAACACCATATATTTT
-	TRBV19	TRBD1	TRBJ1-1	CASGQDLNTEAFF	TGTGCCTCTGGACAGGACCTGAACACTGAAGCTTTCTTT
once	TRBV7-8	TRBD1	TRBJ1-6	CASSQGLTGQGYSPLHF	TGTGCCAGCAGCCAGGGCCTCACTGGACAGGGGTATTCACCCCTCCACTTT
-	TRBV9	-	TRBJ2-7	CASSVGGFNEQYF	TGTGCCAGCAGCGTAGGGGGCTTCAACGAGCAGTACTTC
once	TRBV19	TRBD1	TRBJ1-1	CASSMDRGLNTEAFF	TGTGCCAGTAGTATGGACAGGGGTTTGAACACTGAAGCTTTCTTT
-	TRBV6-1	-	TRBJ1-4	CASSVLQGGEKLFF	TGTGCCAGCAGTGTTTTACAGGGAGGCGAAAAACTGTTTTTT
-	TRBV4-1	TRBD1	TRBJ1-1	CASSLRTGGTEAFF	TGCGCCAGCAGCCTCCGGACAGGGGGCACTGAAGCTTTCTTT
once	TRBV7-9	TRBD2	TRBJ2-2	CASSPRGLADGSGELFF	TGTGCCAGCAGCCCCCGAGGACTAGCGGACGGATCCGGGGAGCTGTTTTTT
-	TRBV11-3	-	TRBJ1-2	CASSPLTTALDGYTF	TGTGCCAGCAGCCCCCTGACCACGGCTTTAGATGGCTACACCTTC
-	TRBV10-1	-	TRBJ2-3	CASSAAGPGTDTQYF	TGCGCCAGCAGCGCGGCAGGTCCCGGCACAGATACGCAGTATTTT
-	TRBV11-2	-	TRBJ2-1	CASSLVGLGTNEQFF	TGTGCCAGCAGCTTAGTGGGGCTAGGGACGAATGAGCAGTTCTTC
-	TRBV5-5	-	TRBJ2-2	CASSLAVTATNTGELFF	TGTGCCAGCAGCTTGGCGGTCACAGCTACGAACACCGGGGAGCTGTTTTTT
few	TRBV7-2	-	TRBJ2-3	CASSDRLDTQYF	TGTGCCAGCAGCGACCGGTTAGATACGCAGTATTTT
-	TRBV27	TRBD1	TRBJ1-2	CASSPISTGQGGETF	TGTGCCAGCAGTCCAATCTCAACGGGACAGGGCGGCGAGACCTTC
once	TRBV9	-	TRBJ1-3	CASSWGGDSGNTIYF	TGTGCCAGCAGCTGGGGGGGTGATTCTGGAAACACCATATATTTT
-	TRBV4-1	-	TRBJ1-1	CASSQEWGGPNTEAFF	TGCGCCAGCAGCCAAGAGTGGGGGGGGCCAAACACTGAAGCTTTCTTT
-	TRBV11-2	-	TRBJ1-1	CASSPQGFGVNTEAFF	TGTGCCAGCAGCCCGCAGGGGTTTGGGGTGAACACTGAAGCTTTCTTT
-	TRBV13	TRBD2	TRBJ2-7	CASSLKSPGGDESSYEQYF	TGTGCCAGCAGCTTAAAGTCCCCTGGGGGGGACGAAAGCTCCTACGAGCAGTACTTC
-	TRBV10-3	-	TRBJ2-7	CAISEAGFGYGQYF	TGTGCCATCAGTGAGGCAGGTTTCGGCTACGGGCAGTACTTC
once	TRBV6-5	TRBD1	TRBJ1-5	CASSYGQGHNQPQHF	TGTGCCAGCAGTTACGGACAGGGTCACAATCAGCCCCAGCATTTT
-	TRBV9	-	TRBJ1-3	CASSVDGSSGNTIYF	TGTGCCAGCAGCGTAGACGGGAGCTCTGGAAACACCATATATTTT
-	TRBV6-1	-	TRBJ1-4	CASRQDGEKLFF	TGTGCCAGCAGACAGGACGGTGAAAAACTGTTTTTT
-	TRBV6-5	-	TRBJ1-2	CASSYGNYGYTF	TGTGCCAGCAGTTATGGGAACTATGGCTACACCTTC
-	TRBV7-9	-	TRBJ2-7	CASSSTVSYEQYF	TGTGCCAGCAGCTCGACAGTCTCCTACGAGCAGTACTTC
-	TRBV12-5	TRBD2	TRBJ2-1	CASGLERGNEQFF	TGTGCTAGTGGTTTGGAGCGGGGAAATGAGCAGTTCTTC
-	TRBV27	-	TRBJ1-1	CASSLSIQGGTEAFF	TGTGCCAGCAGTTTATCGATCCAGGGAGGCACTGAAGCTTTCTTT
-	TRBV6-1	-	TRBJ2-7	CASSSIAGDEQYF	TGTGCCAGCAGCTCCATCGCAGGGGACGAGCAGTACTTC
-	TRBV2	TRBD1	TRBJ2-1	CASSGTGMEKHIGGNEQFF	TGTGCCAGCAGCGGGACAGGGATGGAAAAACACATTGGGGGCAATGAGCAGTTCTTC
-	TRBV6-7	-	TRBJ2-3	CASSQTRGSADTQYF	TGTGCCAGCAGCCAGACACGGGGGAGCGCAGATACGCAGTATTTT
-	TRBV27	-	TRBJ1-2	CASRVGDYGYTF	TGTGCCAGCCGGGTTGGAGACTATGGCTACACCTTC
few	TRBV6-6	-	TRBJ2-5	CASSYRETQYF	TGTGCCAGCAGTTACCGAGAGACCCAGTACTTC
-	TRBV6-4	-	TRBJ2-3	CASSDSESFSTDTQYF	TGTGCCAGCAGTGACTCGGAATCCTTCTCCACAGATACGCAGTATTTT
-	TRBV5-4	-	TRBJ1-1	CASSLIAGEEAEAFF	TGTGCCAGCAGCTTGATCGCAGGGGAAGAGGCTGAAGCTTTCTTT
-	TRBV19	TRBD1	TRBJ2-7	CASSITGASYEQYF	TGTGCCAGTAGTATAACAGGGGCCTCCTACGAGCAGTACTTC